Following are 30 T cell receptor beta chains from one sample sequenced in a study of technical replicates of blood from a handful of donors. TCRdb's table, derived via immunoSEQ multiplex PCR, lists solely in-frame clones and lacks some. There are some 79,000 clones in the sample; 94% occur only once, and 0.26% lies in the top ten. The sequencing input was T cells isolated from PBMCs. These receptors all stem from a human donor in good health.

The chain recombines TRBV27 with TRBJ2-7; D is possibly TRBD2 (5 bases). The CDR3 length is 15 residues. Germline-derived CDR1 and CDR2 are MNHEY and SMNVEV (reference sequence). V was pared by 3 bases and J by 4 bases, with 16 bases between. Here the CDR3 reads CASSLRRTSIYEQYF. The CDR3 nucleotides are TGTGCCAGCAGTTTGAGGAGGACTTCTATTTACGAGCAGTACTTC.

The V gene is TRBV5-1, the J gene TRBJ2-4; perhaps TRBD2 as D (6 bases). Per the germline V gene, CDR1 is SGHRS and CDR2 is YFSETQ. The CDR3 has 16 residues. V lost 4 bases and J 7 bases, leaving 21 bases between the germline ends. CDR3 coding DNA: TGCGCCAGCAGCCCCACCCGGGGGTTTTGGCGGAACATTCAGTACTTC. Its translation: CASSPTRGFWRNIQYF. Using reference TRBV5-1 and TRBJ2-4 for the parts outside the CDR3, the full variable domain is KAGVTQTPRYLIKTRGQQVTLSCSPISGHRSVSWYQQTPGQGLQFLFEYFSETQRNKGNFPGRFSGRQFSNSRSEMNVSTLELGDSALYLCASSPTRGFWRNIQYFGAGTRLSVL.

The chain employs TRBV7-9 and TRBJ2-2; 11 bases are a match to TRBD2. V lost 5 bases and J lost 3; bases outside the gene matches: 8. Germline CDR1 is SEHNR and CDR2 is FQNEAQ (reference sequence). The CDR3 totals 17 residues. The CDR3 sequence is CASSPPSGGSYTGELFF. The CDR3 DNA follows: TGTGCCAGCAGCCCCCCTAGCGGGGGGTCTTACACCGGGGAGCTGTTTTTT. The entire variable domain, with the rest obtained from reference TRBV7-9 and TRBJ2-2, is as follows: DTGVSQNPRHKITKRGQNVTFRCDPISEHNRLYWYRQTLGQGPEFLTYFQNEAQLEKSRLLSDRFSAERPKGSFSTLEIQRTEQGDSAMYLCASSPPSGGSYTGELFFGEGSRLTVL.

This chain connects TRBV6-5 to TRBJ1-1, with D tentatively TRBD1 (5 bases). Trimming cost V 6 bases and J 1 base, with 9 bases left between them. The CDR3 loop spans 13 amino acids. Germline CDR1 and CDR2: MNHEY and SVGAGI. This CDR3 is CASRKTENTEAFF. CDR3 nucleotide sequence: TGTGCCAGCAGGAAGACAGAGAACACTGAAGCTTTCTTT.

The sample holds one count of this clone. The chain joins TRBV9 to TRBJ1-1, with TRBD1 matching 8 bases. The CDR3 loop spans 15 amino acids. Unmatched junction bases numbered 8, after V lost 3 bases and J lost 4 bases. CDR1 is SGDLS, CDR2 YYNGEE, per germline. CDR3 amino acids: CASSAPDRGSTEAFF. CDR3 in DNA: TGTGCCAGCAGCGCGCCCGACAGGGGCAGCACTGAAGCTTTCTTT. The full variable domain, in which reference TRBV9 and TRBJ1-1 provide the parts outside the CDR3, is DSGVTQTPKHLITATGQRVTLRCSPRSGDLSVYWYQQSLDQGLQFLIQYYNGEERAKGNILERFSAQQFPDLHSELNLSSLELGDSALYFCASSAPDRGSTEAFFGQGTRLTVV.

The gene calls are TRBV28 and TRBJ2-7; 8 bases align to TRBD1. Germline V gene lookup returns CDR1 MDHEN and CDR2 SYDVKM. J lost 3 bases, V lost 8 bases, and 6 bases had no gene match. The CDR3 is made up of 13 amino acids. DNA of the CDR3: TGTGCCAGCGAGGACAGGGACTTCTACGAGCAGTACTTC. Translated, it gives CASEDRDFYEQYF.

This chain joins TRBV2 and TRBJ2-1, with TRBD2 matching over 8 bases. This CDR3 is 16 amino acids long. Germline lookup yields CDR1 SNHLY and CDR2 FYNNEI. Unmatched junction bases numbered 10, after V lost 3 bases and J lost 6 bases. The CDR3 DNA sequence: TGTGCCAGCAGTGAGAGACTAGCGAGAAGTGGCAATGAGCAGTTCTTC. Protein: CASSERLARSGNEQFF.

The rearrangement joins TRBV19 to TRBJ1-2, with D possibly TRBD1 on 5 matching bases. V shed 5 bases and J shed 6 bases, with 13 bases lying between them. The CDR3 length is 13 residues. The germline CDR1 and CDR2 sequences are LNHDA and SQIVND (reference sequence). In nucleotides, the CDR3 is TGTGCCAGTAGTTCCCGGACATATGATGGCTACACCTTC. Protein sequence: CASSSRTYDGYTF.

This chain links TRBV21-1 with TRBJ2-3; TRBD2 is the table's D call and was not checked against the DNA. TRBV21-1 is a pseudogene locus. The CDR3 length is 16 residues. The DNA for the CDR3 is TGTGCCAGCACTCCAACCGGACTAGTTCGGGAGGATACGCAGTATTTT. It is translated as CASTPTGLVREDTQYF.

V usage is TRBV6-5 and J usage is TRBJ2-7; 10 nucleotides align to TRBD2. Germline CDR1 reads MNHEY; CDR2 reads SVGAGI. The CDR3 is 14 amino acids. The V segment lost 4 bases and the J segment 2 bases; nucleotides outside the gene matches: 2. The CDR3 loop is CASSFLAGAYEQYF. For the CDR3, the DNA is TGTGCCAGCAGTTTTCTAGCGGGGGCCTACGAGCAGTACTTC.

DNA of the CDR3: TGTGCCAGCAGTGTCCGCTACCCCCCAGATACGCAGTATTTT. This gives the protein CASSVRYPPDTQYF. The rearrangement joins TRBV28 to TRBJ2-3; D unresolved. V gave up 5 bases and J gave up 4 bases, with 13 bases separating them. The CDR3 extends over 14 amino acids. CDR1 is MDHEN, CDR2 SYDVKM, per germline.

The gene calls are TRBV15 and TRBJ1-2; no clear D gene. The germline V and J ends were trimmed by 1 base and 10 bases, with 10 bases remaining between them. The length of the CDR3 is 12 residues. CDR1 is LNHNV, CDR2 YYDKDF, per germline (reference sequence). CDR3 sequence reads: CATSRVSQFYTF. The CDR3 DNA sequence: TGTGCCACCAGCAGAGTATCCCAGTTCTACACCTTC.

V is TRBV7-8 and J is TRBJ2-5, with 8 bases aligning to TRBD1. J lost 5 bases, V lost 5 bases, and 1 base had no gene match. This CDR3 has 12 amino acids. CDR1 is SGHVS and CDR2 is FQNEAQ in the germline V gene. This chain's CDR3 is CASSRTGETQYF. In nucleotides, the CDR3 is TGTGCCAGCAGCCGGACAGGGGAGACCCAGTACTTC.

V usage is TRBV11-3 and J usage is TRBJ1-4; possible D gene TRBD1, 6 bases. CDR1 is SGHNT, CDR2 YENEEA, per germline. The CDR3 has 17 amino acids. V lost 3 bases, J lost 2 bases, and 16 bases lay in between. The DNA for the CDR3 is TGTGCCAGCAGCTTGGGGGGGGCTTTACCGACTAATGAAAAACTGTTTTTT. The encoded protein is CASSLGGALPTNEKLFF.

The rearrangement uses TRBV19 and TRBJ2-7, with D perhaps TRBD1 (6 bases). The CDR3 totals 14 residues. Germline lookup yields CDR1 LNHDA and CDR2 SQIVND (reference sequence). Trimming took 1 base from V and 3 from J, leaving 10 bases between them. CDR3 DNA sequence: TGTGCCAGTAGTATAGCCCTGACAGGCTACGAGCAGTACTTC. This encodes CASSIALTGYEQYF. Complete variable domain (other parts from reference TRBV19 and TRBJ2-7): DGGITQSPKYLFRKEGQNVTLSCEQNLNHDAMYWYRQDPGQGLRLIYYSQIVNDFQKGDIAEGYSVSREKKESFPLTVTSAQKNPTAFYLCASSIALTGYEQYFGPGTRLTVT.

The gene calls are TRBV11-2 and TRBJ2-7, with D tentatively TRBD2 (7 bases). This CDR3 is 14 amino acids long. Germline CDR1 is SGHAT and CDR2 is FQNNGV. Trimming took 8 bases from V and 2 from J, leaving 16 bases between them. This CDR3 is CASEGWRGPYEQYF. The CDR3 DNA follows: TGTGCCAGCGAGGGGTGGCGGGGGCCCTACGAGCAGTACTTC.

The table lists this clone with a count of one. The V gene is TRBV2, the J gene TRBJ1-2; D gene uncertain. Germline V gene sequence: CDR1 SNHLY, CDR2 FYNNEI. The CDR3 extends over 17 amino acids. Trimming removed 2 bases at V and 4 bases at J, with 20 bases between. CDR3 DNA sequence: TGTGCCAGCAGTGAAAGACCCCCCCGGGAGGTGGGCTATGGCTACACCTTC. Amino acid sequence: CASSERPPREVGYGYTF.

In nucleotides, the CDR3 is TGTGCCAGCAGAGGGGACAGGCCGCCACCCGGGGATGGCTACACCTTC. It is translated as CASRGDRPPPGDGYTF. The chain couples TRBV2 to TRBJ1-2, with 8 nucleotides matching TRBD1. CDR3 length equals 16 residues. With V trimmed by 6 bases and J by 6 bases, 15 bases remained unmatched. Germline V gene sequence: CDR1 SNHLY, CDR2 FYNNEI.

The chain combines TRBV11-3 with TRBJ1-1; TRBD1 matches 8 bases. CDR3 length equals 15 residues. The germline CDR1 and CDR2 sequences are SGHNT and YENEEA. The trim removed 3 bases at V and 3 bases at J, leaving 6 bases unmatched. CDR3 region: CASSFEGQAYTEAFF. The DNA for the CDR3 is TGTGCCAGCAGCTTCGAGGGACAGGCGTACACTGAAGCTTTCTTT.

The chain has TRBV11-3 and TRBJ2-7; D possibly corresponds to TRBD2 (6 bases). The germline V and J ends were trimmed by 2 bases and 2 bases, with 13 bases remaining between them. Per germline, CDR1 SGHNT and CDR2 YENEEA. There are 15 residues in the CDR3. The CDR3 reads CASSLLSGAPYEQYF. For the CDR3, the DNA is TGTGCCAGCAGCTTACTGTCGGGAGCGCCCTACGAGCAGTACTTC.

The chain combines TRBV10-1 with TRBJ1-1, with D perhaps matching TRBD1 (5 bases). CDR3 size: 15 residues. Germline values: CDR1 WNHNN, CDR2 SYGVQD (reference sequence). V was shortened by 2 bases and J by 4 bases, with 14 bases between the two germline ends. CDR3 coding DNA: TGCGCCAGCAGTGAGGACAGAAGGGCTGCCACTGAAGCTTTCTTT. Translation: CASSEDRRAATEAFF.

The rearrangement uses TRBV5-6 and TRBJ2-5; D unclear. The V end lost 5 bases, the J end lost 4 bases, and 9 bases lay between the germline ends. Looked up from germline, CDR1 is SGHDT and CDR2 is YYEEEE. The CDR3 has 12 amino acids. CDR3 protein: CASSYFGETQYF. CDR3 nucleotide sequence: TGTGCCAGCAGTTATTTCGGAGAGACCCAGTACTTC.

The rearrangement links TRBV30 to TRBJ2-7; TRBD1 is a possible D gene (5 bases). The CDR3 is made up of 13 amino acids. Germline loops: CDR1 GTSNPN, CDR2 SVGIG (reference sequence). Trimming left V 2 bases short and J 8 bases short, with 16 bases between. The CDR3 region is CAWSRGAGIQQYF. The DNA for the CDR3 is TGTGCCTGGAGTAGGGGTGCAGGTATCCAGCAGTACTTC. The full variable domain, its missing parts supplied by reference TRBV30 and TRBJ2-7, is SQTIHQWPATLVQPVGSPLSLECTVEGTSNPNLYWYRQAAGRGLQLLFYSVGIGQISSEVPQNLSASRPQDRQFILSSKKLLLSDSGFYLCAWSRGAGIQQYFGPGTRLTVT.

CDR3 amino acids: CASTLGLAGETQYF. The CDR3 region has the DNA TGTGCCAGCACTTTGGGCCTAGCGGGAGAGACCCAGTACTTC. This chain links TRBV28 with TRBJ2-5; 8 bases align to TRBD2. The germline gives CDR1 MDHEN, CDR2 SYDVKM. CDR3 length: 14 residues. V shed 7 bases and J 4 bases; nucleotides not matched to a gene: 8.

This rearrangement joins TRBV28 to TRBJ2-5; 7 bases agree with TRBD2. This CDR3 is 15 amino acids long. J gave up 4 bases and V 3 bases, and 8 bases lay outside the gene matches. Germline V gene data show CDR1 as MDHEN and CDR2 as SYDVKM. CDR3 sequence reads: CASSLGGGKGETQYF. The CDR3 DNA sequence: TGTGCCAGCAGTTTGGGCGGGGGTAAAGGAGAGACCCAGTACTTC.

The V gene is TRBV5-1, the J gene TRBJ1-1; possible D gene TRBD1, 6 bases. The CDR3 contains 11 residues. The V and J ends lost 2 bases and 8 bases respectively, with 7 bases between them. Looked up from germline, CDR1 is SGHRS and CDR2 is YFSETQ. The CDR3 protein is CASSFGQEAFF. CDR3 sequence (DNA): TGCGCCAGCAGCTTTGGACAGGAAGCTTTCTTT.

This clone showed up just a few times. The V call is TRBV7-9, the J call TRBJ1-1; D remains unclear. CDR3 size: 12 residues. The germline gives CDR1 SEHNR, CDR2 FQNEAQ (reference sequence). The germline V and J ends were trimmed by 3 bases and 6 bases, with 8 bases remaining between them. CDR3 sequence (DNA): TGTGCCAGCAGCTTTGGAGGCGCTGAAGCTTTCTTT. Translation gives CASSFGGAEAFF.

The table lists this clone with a count of one. The rearrangement links TRBV5-6 to TRBJ2-7; D may be TRBD2 (5 bases). Germline lookup yields CDR1 SGHDT and CDR2 YYEEEE. The germline V and J ends were trimmed by 0 bases and 6 bases, with 10 bases remaining between them. The length of the CDR3 is 13 residues. The CDR3 DNA follows: TGTGCCAGCAGCTTGGTTTCTAGCTCCGAGCAGTACTTC. It codes for CASSLVSSSEQYF.

The V call is TRBV19, the J call TRBJ2-1; TRBD2 agrees at 12 bases. V lost 0 bases, J lost 4 bases, and 4 bases stayed unmatched. Germline-derived CDR1 and CDR2 are LNHDA and SQIVND (reference sequence). This CDR3 has 17 amino acids. CDR3: CASSIDPSGRGYNEQFF. CDR3 nucleotides: TGTGCCAGTAGTATAGATCCTAGCGGGAGGGGTTACAATGAGCAGTTCTTC.

The chain links TRBV6-5 to TRBJ1-2, with TRBD1 identical over 7 bases. V lost 4 bases to trimming and J lost 5 bases; unmatched junction nucleotides: 4. The CDR3 length is 13 residues. CDR1 MNHEY and CDR2 SVGAGI come from the germline V gene. CDR3 sequence: CASSWGQSYGYTF. CDR3 coding DNA: TGTGCCAGCAGTTGGGGACAGTCTTATGGCTACACCTTC.